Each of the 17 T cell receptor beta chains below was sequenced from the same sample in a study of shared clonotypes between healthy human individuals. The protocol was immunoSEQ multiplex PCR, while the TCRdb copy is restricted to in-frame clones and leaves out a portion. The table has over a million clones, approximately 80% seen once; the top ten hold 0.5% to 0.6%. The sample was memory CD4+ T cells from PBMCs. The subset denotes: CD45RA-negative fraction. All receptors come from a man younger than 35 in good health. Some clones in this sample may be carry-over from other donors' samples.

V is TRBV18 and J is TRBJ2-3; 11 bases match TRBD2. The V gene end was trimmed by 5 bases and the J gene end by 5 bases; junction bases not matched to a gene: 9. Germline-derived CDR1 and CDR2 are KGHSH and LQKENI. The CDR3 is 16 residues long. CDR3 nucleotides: TGTGCCAGCTCAAATAGCGGGAGGGCCGGAGAAGATACGCAGTATTTT. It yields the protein CASSNSGRAGEDTQYF.

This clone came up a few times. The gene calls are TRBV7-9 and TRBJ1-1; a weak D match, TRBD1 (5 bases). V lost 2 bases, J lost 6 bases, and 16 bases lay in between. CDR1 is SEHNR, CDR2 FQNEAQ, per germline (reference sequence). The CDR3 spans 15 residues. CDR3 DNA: TGTGCCAGCAGCTTACGGAGGGCCCTGGGGGCTGAAGCTTTCTTT. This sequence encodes CASSLRRALGAEAFF.

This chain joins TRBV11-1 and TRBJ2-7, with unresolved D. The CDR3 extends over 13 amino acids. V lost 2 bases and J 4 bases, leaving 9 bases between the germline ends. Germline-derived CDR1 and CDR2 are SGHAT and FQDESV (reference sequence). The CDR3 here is CASSLSDQYEQYF. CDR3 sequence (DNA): TGTGCCAGCAGCTTATCCGACCAGTACGAGCAGTACTTC.

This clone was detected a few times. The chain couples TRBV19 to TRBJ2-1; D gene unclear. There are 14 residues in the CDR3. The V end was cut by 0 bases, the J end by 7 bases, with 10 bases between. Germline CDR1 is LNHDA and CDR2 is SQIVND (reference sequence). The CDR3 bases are TGTGCCAGTAGTATAGATCACGCATCGAATGAGCAGTTCTTC. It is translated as CASSIDHASNEQFF.

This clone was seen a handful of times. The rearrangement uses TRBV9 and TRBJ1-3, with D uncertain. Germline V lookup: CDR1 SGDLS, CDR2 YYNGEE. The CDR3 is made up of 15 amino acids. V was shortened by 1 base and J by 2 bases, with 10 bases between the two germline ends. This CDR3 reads CASSVQAATGNTIYF. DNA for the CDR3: TGTGCCAGCAGCGTACAAGCAGCTACTGGAAACACCATATATTTT.

The CDR3 coding sequence is TGTGCCAGCAGCCATTTTAGCGGAGGAAGGACCTACGAGCAGTACTTC. Translated: CASSHFSGGRTYEQYF. The chain has TRBV5-8 and TRBJ2-7, with TRBD2 as a possible D gene (6 bases). V lost 4 bases and J lost 2, with 19 bases in between. This CDR3 comprises 16 residues. CDR1 and CDR2 (germline): SGHTS, YDEGEE.

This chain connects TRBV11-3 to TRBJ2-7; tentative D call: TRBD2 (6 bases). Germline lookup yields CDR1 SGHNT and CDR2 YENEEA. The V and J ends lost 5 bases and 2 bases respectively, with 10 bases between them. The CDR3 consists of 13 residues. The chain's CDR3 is CASSVGGTYEQYF. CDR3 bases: TGTGCCAGCAGCGTGGGGGGAACCTACGAGCAGTACTTC.

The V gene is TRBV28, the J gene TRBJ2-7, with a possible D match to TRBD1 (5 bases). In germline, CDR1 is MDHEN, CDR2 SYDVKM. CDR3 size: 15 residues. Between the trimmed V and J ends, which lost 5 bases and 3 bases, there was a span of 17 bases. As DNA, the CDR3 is TGTGCCAGCAGTGGACATGACAGCTTTCGCTACGAGCAGTACTTC. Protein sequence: CASSGHDSFRYEQYF.

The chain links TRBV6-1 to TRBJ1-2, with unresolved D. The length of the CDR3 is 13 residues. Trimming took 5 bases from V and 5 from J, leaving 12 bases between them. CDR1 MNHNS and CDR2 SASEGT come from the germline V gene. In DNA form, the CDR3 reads TGTGCCAGCAGTTCGCCCGGACGGTATGGCTACACCTTC. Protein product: CASSSPGRYGYTF.

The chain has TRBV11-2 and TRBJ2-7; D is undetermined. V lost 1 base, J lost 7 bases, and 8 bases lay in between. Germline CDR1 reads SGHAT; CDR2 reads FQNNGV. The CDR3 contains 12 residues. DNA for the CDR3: TGTGCCAGCAGCTTAGGGGTGGGAGAGCAGTACTTC. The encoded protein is CASSLGVGEQYF.

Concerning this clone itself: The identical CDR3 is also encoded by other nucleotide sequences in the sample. The CDR3 DNA follows: TGCAGTGCGCCTAGGGGACGCGAGCAGTACTTC. Encoded protein: CSAPRGREQYF. The chain uses TRBV20-1 and TRBJ2-7; D possibly matches TRBD1 or TRBD2 (5 bases each). The V end was cut by 6 bases, the J end by 6 bases, with 12 bases between. CDR3 size: 11 residues. CDR1 DFQATT and CDR2 SNEGSKA come from the germline V gene (reference sequence).

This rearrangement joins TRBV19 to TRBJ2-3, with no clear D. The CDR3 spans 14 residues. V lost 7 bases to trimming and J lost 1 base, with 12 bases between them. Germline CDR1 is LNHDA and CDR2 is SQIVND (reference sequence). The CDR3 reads CASMTKRGTDTQYF. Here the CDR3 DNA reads TGTGCCAGTATGACGAAAAGAGGCACAGATACGCAGTATTTT. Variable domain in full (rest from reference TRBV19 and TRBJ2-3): DGGITQSPKYLFRKEGQNVTLSCEQNLNHDAMYWYRQDPGQGLRLIYYSQIVNDFQKGDIAEGYSVSREKKESFPLTVTSAQKNPTAFYLCASMTKRGTDTQYFGPGTRLTVL.

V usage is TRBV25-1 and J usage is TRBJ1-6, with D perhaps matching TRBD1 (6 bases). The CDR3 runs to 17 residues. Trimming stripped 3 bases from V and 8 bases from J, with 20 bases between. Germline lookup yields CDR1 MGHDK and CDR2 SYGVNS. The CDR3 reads CASSDLKGGWGYSPLHF. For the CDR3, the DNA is TGTGCCAGCAGTGACCTAAAGGGGGGTTGGGGGTATTCACCCCTCCACTTT. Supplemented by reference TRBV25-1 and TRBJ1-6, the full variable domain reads EADIYQTPRYLVIGTGKKITLECSQTMGHDKMYWYQQDPGMELHLIHYSYGVNSTEKGDLSSESTVSRIRTEHFPLTLESARPSHTSQYLCASSDLKGGWGYSPLHFGNGTRLTVT.

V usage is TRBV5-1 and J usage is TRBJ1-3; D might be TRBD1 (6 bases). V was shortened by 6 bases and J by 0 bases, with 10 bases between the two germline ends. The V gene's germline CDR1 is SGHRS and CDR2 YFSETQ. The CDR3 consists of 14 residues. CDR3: CASTEGGSGNTIYF. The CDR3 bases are TGCGCCAGCACCGAAGGGGGCTCTGGAAACACCATATATTTT.

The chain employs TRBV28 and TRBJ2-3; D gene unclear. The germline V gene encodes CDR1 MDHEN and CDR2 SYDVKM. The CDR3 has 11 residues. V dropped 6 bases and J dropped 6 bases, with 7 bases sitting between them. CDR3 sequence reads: CASRSDDTQYF. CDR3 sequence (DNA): TGTGCCAGCAGATCAGACGATACGCAGTATTTT.

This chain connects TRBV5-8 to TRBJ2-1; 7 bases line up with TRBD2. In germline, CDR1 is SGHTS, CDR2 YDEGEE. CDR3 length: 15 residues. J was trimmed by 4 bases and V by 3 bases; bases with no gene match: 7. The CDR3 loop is CASSSGGLRYNEQFF. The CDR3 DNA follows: TGTGCCAGCAGCTCGGGGGGATTAAGGTACAATGAGCAGTTCTTC.

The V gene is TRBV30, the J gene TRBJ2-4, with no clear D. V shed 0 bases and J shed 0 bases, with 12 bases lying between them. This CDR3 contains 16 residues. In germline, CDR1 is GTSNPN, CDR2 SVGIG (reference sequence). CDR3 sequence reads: CAWSVLLGLAKNIQYF. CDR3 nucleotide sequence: TGTGCCTGGAGTGTACTTTTAGGGTTAGCCAAAAACATTCAGTACTTC.